This TCR beta chain came from a study of shared clonotypes between healthy human individuals. TCRdb's copy holds only in-frame clones and misses some; the assay was immunoSEQ multiplex PCR. The sample shows fewer than 500,000 clones, about 79% of them seen only once. CDR1 MGHDK and CDR2 SYGVNS come from the germline V gene. V trimming: 5 bases; J trimming: 1 base; junction bases outside the gene matches: 4. This CDR3 comprises 15 residues. Sequenced input: PBMCs. V and J are TRBV25-1 and TRBJ2-1; 8 nucleotides align to TRBD2. The sequence was obtained from a middle-aged woman in good health. Some clones in this sample may be carry-over from other donors' samples. The chain's CDR3 is CASSISGSSYNEQFF. In DNA, the CDR3 is TGTGCCAGCAGTATAAGCGGGAGTTCCTACAATGAGCAGTTCTTC. Combining the CDR3 with reference TRBV25-1 and TRBJ2-1 gives the whole variable domain EADIYQTPRYLVIGTGKKITLECSQTMGHDKMYWYQQDPGMELHLIHYSYGVNSTEKGDLSSESTVSRIRTEHFPLTLESARPSHTSQYLCASSISGSSYNEQFFGPGTRLTVL.